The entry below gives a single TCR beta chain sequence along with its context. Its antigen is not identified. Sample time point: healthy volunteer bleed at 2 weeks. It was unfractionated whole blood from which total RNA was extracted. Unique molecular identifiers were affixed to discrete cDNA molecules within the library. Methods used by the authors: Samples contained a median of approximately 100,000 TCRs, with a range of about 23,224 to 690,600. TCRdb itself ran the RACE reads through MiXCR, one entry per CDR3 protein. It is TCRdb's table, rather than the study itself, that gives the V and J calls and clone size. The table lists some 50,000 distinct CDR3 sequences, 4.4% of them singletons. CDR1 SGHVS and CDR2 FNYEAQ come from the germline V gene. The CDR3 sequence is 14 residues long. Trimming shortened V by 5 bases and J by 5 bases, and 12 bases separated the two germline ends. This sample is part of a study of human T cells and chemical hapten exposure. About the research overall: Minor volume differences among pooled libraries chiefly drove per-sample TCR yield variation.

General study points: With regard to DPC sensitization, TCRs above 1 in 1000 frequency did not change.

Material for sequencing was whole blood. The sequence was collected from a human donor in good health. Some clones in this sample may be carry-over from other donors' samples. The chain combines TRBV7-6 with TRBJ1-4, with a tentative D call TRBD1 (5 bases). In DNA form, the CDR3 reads TGTGCCAGCAGCCTCCAGGGACGGAATGAAAAACTGTTTTTT. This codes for CASSLQGRNEKLFF.